Sequencing of this T cell receptor beta chain was carried out in a study of metastatic and nonmetastatic thyroid tumors. At the level of the study: From malignant and benign thyroid patients, repertoires in blood and in tumor or nodule tissue were compared.

Per the authors' pipeline: CDR3 was compared across clinicopathological groups, and the resulting differences were used to build a distant-metastasis classifier for papillary thyroid cancer. TCRdb re-processed the PCR reads through MiXCR. Here the V and J calls rest on TCRdb's processing, not on the authors' analysis. The sample lists roughly 57,000 clones, 20% to 25% seen once, with roughly 4.2% in the top ten. Study observations and caveats: As reported, TCR beta diversity in blood and tumor was significantly higher in malignant thyroid tumors than in benign nodules.

Per germline, CDR1 LNHDA and CDR2 SQIVND (reference sequence). Trimming cost V 5 bases and J 5 bases; bases outside gene matches: 9. This CDR3 region has 14 residues. Thyroid surgery was performed in patients who had received no treatment beforehand. About this clone itself: Its specificity is not known.

The V and J genes are TRBV19 and TRBJ2-7; 7 bases agree with TRBD1. The source is a female donor with papillary thyroid cancer or a benign thyroid nodule (not recorded which). Some clones in this sample may be carry-over from other donors' samples. Sequencing used blood. As DNA, the CDR3 is TGTGCCAGTAGTCTATCGACAGGGTTCCACGAGCAGTACTTC. Translating it yields CASSLSTGFHEQYF.